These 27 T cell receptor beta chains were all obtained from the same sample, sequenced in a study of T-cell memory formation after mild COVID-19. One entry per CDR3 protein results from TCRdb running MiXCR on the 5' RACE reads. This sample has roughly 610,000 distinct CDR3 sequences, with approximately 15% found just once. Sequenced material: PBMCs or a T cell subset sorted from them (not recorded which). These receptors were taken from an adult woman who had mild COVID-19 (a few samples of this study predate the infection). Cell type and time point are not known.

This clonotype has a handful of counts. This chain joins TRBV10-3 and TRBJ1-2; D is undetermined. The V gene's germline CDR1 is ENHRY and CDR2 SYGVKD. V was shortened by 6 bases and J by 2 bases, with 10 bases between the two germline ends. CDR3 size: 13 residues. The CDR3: CAISGDGNYGYTF. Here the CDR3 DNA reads TGTGCCATCAGCGGTGACGGAAACTATGGCTACACCTTC.

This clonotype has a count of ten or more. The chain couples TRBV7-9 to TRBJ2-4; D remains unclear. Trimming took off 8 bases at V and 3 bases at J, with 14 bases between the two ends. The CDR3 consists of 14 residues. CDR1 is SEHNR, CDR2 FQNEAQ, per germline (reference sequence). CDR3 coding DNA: TGTGCCAGCGGACGAGATTCGAGCAAAAACATTCAGTACTTC. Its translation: CASGRDSSKNIQYF.

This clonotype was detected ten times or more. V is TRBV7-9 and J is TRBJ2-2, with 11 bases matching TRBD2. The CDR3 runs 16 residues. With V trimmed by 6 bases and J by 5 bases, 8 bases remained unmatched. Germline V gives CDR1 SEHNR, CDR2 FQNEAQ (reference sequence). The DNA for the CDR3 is TGTGCCAGCAGGCTTCCGGGACTAGCGGAAACCGGGGAGCTGTTTTTT. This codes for CASRLPGLAETGELFF.

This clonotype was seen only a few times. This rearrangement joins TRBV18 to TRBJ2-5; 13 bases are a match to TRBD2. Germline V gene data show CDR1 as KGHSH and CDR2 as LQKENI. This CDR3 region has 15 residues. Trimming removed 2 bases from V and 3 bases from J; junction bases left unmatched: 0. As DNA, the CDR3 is TGTGCCAGCTCACCAGGGACTAGCGGGGAAGAGACCCAGTACTTC. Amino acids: CASSPGTSGEETQYF.

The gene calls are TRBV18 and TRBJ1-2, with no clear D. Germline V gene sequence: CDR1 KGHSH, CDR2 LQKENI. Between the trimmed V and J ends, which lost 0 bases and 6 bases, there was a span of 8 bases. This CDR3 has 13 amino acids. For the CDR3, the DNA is TGTGCCAGCTCACCACCGGGTTTGGATGGCTACACCTTC. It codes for CASSPPGLDGYTF.

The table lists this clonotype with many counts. The CDR3 coding sequence is TGTGCCACCAGTGATTCTGGAGGGAGCAATCAGCCCCAGCATTTT. It specifies CATSDSGGSNQPQHF. The rearrangement uses TRBV24-1 and TRBJ1-5; no definite D call. Germline V gene lookup returns CDR1 KGHDR and CDR2 SFDVKD. The CDR3 has 15 amino acids. The V and J ends lost 2 bases and 1 base respectively, with 8 bases between them.

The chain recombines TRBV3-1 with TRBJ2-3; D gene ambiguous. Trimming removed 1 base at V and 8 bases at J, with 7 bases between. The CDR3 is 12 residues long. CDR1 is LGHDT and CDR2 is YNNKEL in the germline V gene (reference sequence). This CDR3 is CASSQGELTQYF. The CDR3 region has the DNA TGTGCCAGCAGCCAAGGCGAACTTACGCAGTATTTT.

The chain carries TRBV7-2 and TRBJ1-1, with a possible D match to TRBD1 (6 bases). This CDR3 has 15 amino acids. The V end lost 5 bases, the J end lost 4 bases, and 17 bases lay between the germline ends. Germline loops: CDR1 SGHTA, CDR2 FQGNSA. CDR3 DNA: TGTGCCAGCAGCCCCCGAGGGGGTTCGGGCACTGAAGCTTTCTTT. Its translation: CASSPRGGSGTEAFF.

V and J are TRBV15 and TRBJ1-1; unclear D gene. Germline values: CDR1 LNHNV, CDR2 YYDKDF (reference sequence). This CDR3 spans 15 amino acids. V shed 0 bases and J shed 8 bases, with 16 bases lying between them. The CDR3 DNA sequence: TGTGCCACCAGCAGAGATAGGATGGGGAGGGCGGAAGCTTTCTTT. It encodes CATSRDRMGRAEAFF.

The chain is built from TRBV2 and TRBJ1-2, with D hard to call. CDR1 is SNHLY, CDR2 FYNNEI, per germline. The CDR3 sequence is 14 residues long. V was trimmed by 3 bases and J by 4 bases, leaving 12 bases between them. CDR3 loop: CASSEGLVGYGYTF. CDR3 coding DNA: TGTGCCAGCAGTGAGGGGTTGGTGGGCTATGGCTACACCTTC.

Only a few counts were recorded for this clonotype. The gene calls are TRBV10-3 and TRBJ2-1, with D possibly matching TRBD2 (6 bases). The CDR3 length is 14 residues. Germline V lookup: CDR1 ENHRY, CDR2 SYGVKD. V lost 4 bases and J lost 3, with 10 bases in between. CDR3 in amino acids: CAISVEGFYNEQFF. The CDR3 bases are TGTGCCATCAGTGTGGAGGGATTCTACAATGAGCAGTTCTTC.

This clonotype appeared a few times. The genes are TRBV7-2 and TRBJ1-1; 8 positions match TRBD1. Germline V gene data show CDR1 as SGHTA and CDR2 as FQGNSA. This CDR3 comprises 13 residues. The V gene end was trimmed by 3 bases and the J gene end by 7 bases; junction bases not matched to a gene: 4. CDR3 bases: TGTGCCAGCAGCTTTAAAACAGGGGGTGAAGCTTTCTTT. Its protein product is CASSFKTGGEAFF.

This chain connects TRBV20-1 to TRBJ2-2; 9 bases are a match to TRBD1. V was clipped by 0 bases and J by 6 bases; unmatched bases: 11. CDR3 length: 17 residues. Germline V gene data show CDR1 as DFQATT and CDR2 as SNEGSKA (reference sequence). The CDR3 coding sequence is TGCAGTGCTAGAGAGTGGGGACAGGGCCTTGTATCCGGGGAGCTGTTTTTT. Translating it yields CSAREWGQGLVSGELFF.

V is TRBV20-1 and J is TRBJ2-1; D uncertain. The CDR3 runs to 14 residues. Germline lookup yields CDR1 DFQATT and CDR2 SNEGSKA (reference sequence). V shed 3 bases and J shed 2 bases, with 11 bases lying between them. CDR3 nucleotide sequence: TGCAGTGCTAGGGTGGGATCCCCCTACAATGAGCAGTTCTTC. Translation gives CSARVGSPYNEQFF.

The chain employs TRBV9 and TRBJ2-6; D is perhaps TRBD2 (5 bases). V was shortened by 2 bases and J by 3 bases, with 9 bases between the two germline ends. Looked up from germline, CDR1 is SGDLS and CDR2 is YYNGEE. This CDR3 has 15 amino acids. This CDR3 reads CASSVLGGGANVLTF. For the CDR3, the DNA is TGTGCCAGCAGCGTGCTAGGAGGTGGGGCCAACGTCCTGACTTTC.

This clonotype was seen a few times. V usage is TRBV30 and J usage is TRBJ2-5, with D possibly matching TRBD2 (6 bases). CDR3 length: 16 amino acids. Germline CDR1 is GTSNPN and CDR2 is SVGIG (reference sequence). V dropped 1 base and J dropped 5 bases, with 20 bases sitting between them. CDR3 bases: TGTGCCTGGAGTGCAATCGGCGGGGTAGCAGTGGAGACCCAGTACTTC. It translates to CAWSAIGGVAVETQYF.

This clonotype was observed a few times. CDR3 nucleotide sequence: TGCGCCAGCAGCCTCAGGTTGGGGACCACTGAAGCTTTCTTT. Its protein is CASSLRLGTTEAFF. The J gene is TRBJ1-1, the V gene TRBV5-1, with a weak D call TRBD1 (5 bases). V lost 4 bases, J lost 4 bases, and 14 bases lay in between. The germline V gene has CDR1 SGHRS and CDR2 YFSETQ. The CDR3 has 14 residues.

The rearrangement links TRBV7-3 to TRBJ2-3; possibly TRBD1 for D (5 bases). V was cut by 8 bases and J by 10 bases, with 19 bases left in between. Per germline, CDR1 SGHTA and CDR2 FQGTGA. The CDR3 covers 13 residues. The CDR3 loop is CASAMDWTSAQYF. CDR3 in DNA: TGTGCCAGCGCTATGGATTGGACATCGGCGCAGTATTTT. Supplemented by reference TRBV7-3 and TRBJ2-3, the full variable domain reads GAGVSQTPSNKVTEKGKYVELRCDPISGHTALYWYRQSLGQGPEFLIYFQGTGAADDSGLPNDRFFAVRPEGSVSTLKIQRTERGDSAVYLCASAMDWTSAQYFGPGTRLTVL.

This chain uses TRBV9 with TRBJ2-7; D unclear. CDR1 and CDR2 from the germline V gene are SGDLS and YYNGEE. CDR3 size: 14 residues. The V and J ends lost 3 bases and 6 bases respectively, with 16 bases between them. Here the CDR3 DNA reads TGTGCCAGCAGCGAGAGACTTTGGGGATCCGAGCAGTACTTC. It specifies CASSERLWGSEQYF.

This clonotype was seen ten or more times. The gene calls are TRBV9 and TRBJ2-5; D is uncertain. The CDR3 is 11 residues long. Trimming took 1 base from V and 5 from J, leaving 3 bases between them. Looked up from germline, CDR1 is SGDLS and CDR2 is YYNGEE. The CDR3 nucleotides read TGTGCCAGCAGCGTAAGGGAGACCCAGTACTTC. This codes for CASSVRETQYF.

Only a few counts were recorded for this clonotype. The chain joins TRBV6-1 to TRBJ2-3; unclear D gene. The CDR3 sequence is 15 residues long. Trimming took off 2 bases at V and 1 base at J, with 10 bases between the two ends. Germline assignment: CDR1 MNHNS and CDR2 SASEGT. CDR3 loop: CASSEQRPGTDTQYF. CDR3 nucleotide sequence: TGTGCCAGCAGTGAACAACGTCCGGGCACAGATACGCAGTATTTT.

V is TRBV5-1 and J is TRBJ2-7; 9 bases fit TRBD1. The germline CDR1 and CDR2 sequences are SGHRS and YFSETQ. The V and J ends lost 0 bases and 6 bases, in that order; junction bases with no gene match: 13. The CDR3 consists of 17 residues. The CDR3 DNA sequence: TGCGCCAGCAGCTTGGTCTCGACAGGGGGGAACTCGGGCGAGCAGTACTTC. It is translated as CASSLVSTGGNSGEQYF.

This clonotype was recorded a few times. The CDR3 sequence: CASSYEGIGTAYEQYF. CDR3 in DNA: TGTGCCAGCAGTTACGAGGGAATAGGGACTGCATACGAGCAGTACTTC. The V gene is TRBV6-5, the J gene TRBJ2-7; weak D call: TRBD2 (6 bases). The CDR3 length is 16 residues. Germline V CDR1 and CDR2: MNHEY, SVGAGI. The germline V and J ends were trimmed by 2 bases and 4 bases, with 18 bases remaining between them.

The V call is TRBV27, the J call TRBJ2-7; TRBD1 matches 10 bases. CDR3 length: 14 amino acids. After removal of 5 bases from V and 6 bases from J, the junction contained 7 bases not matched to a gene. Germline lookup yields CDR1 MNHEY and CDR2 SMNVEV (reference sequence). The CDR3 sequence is CASSQTGGLREQYF. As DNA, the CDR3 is TGTGCCAGCAGTCAGACAGGGGGCTTGCGCGAGCAGTACTTC.

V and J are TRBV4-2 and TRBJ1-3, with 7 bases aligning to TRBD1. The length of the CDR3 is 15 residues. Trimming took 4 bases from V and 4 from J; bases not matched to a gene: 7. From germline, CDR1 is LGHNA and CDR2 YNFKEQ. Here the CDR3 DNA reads TGTGCCAGCAGCCCAGGGGGGGCAGCAGGAAACACCATATATTTT. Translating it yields CASSPGGAAGNTIYF.

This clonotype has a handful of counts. CDR3 nucleotides: TGCGCCAGCAGCCGACGTCCGACAGTCCAAGAGACCCAGTACTTC. It codes for CASSRRPTVQETQYF. The chain has TRBV5-1 and TRBJ2-5; TRBD1 is a possible D gene (5 bases). The V and J ends lost 4 bases and 1 base respectively, with 14 bases between them. Germline V gene data show CDR1 as SGHRS and CDR2 as YFSETQ. CDR3 length: 15 residues.

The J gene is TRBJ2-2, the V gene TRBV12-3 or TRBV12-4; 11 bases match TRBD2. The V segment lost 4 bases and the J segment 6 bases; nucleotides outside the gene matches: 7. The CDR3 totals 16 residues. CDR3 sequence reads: CASSSLAGGPPGELFF. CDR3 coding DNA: TGTGCCAGCAGTTCATTAGCGGGGGGGCCGCCCGGGGAGCTGTTTTTT.